The 14 T cell receptor beta chains in this list originate from one sample, sequenced in a study of OX40 agonist ivuxolimab in advanced cancers. Here immunoSEQ multiplex PCR was the method, and the copy in TCRdb shows in-frame clones only, minus some. Of about 96,000 clones in the sample, roughly 88% are singletons; the top ten hold about 1.5%. The sample was CD4+ or CD8+ T cells sorted from blood, taken in a trial of the OX40 agonist ivuxolimab. All receptors come from an adult with an advanced solid tumor such as melanoma, head and neck, liver or kidney cancer.

V gene TRBV9 combines with J gene TRBJ2-1; TRBD2 agrees at 15 bases. The CDR3 is made up of 16 amino acids. With 2 bases clipped from V and 7 bases from J, the junction kept 4 bases outside the gene matches. Germline V CDR1 and CDR2: SGDLS, YYNGEE. The CDR3 region is CASSVGTSGRFNEQFF. The DNA for the CDR3 is TGTGCCAGCAGCGTGGGGACTAGCGGGAGGTTTAATGAGCAGTTCTTC.

This clone was observed a few times. This sequence joins TRBV14 and TRBJ2-3; D unresolved. Germline CDR1 is SGHDN and CDR2 is FVKESK. The CDR3 loop spans 14 amino acids. Trimming left V 0 bases short and J 1 base short, with 5 bases between. CDR3 amino acids: CASSQEDGTDTQYF. CDR3 in DNA: TGTGCCAGCAGCCAAGAAGACGGCACAGATACGCAGTATTTT.

The gene calls are TRBV28 and TRBJ1-3; 10 bases match TRBD1. This CDR3 region has 16 residues. Trimming took 5 bases from V and 4 from J; bases not matched to a gene: 8. CDR1 and CDR2 from the germline V gene are MDHEN and SYDVKM. CDR3 bases: TGTGCCAGCAGTAAGACAGGGGGCTGGTCGGGAAACACCATATATTTT. It translates to CASSKTGGWSGNTIYF.

The J gene is TRBJ2-2, the V gene TRBV10-3, with 8 nucleotides matching TRBD2. The CDR3 is 17 residues long. CDR1 ENHRY and CDR2 SYGVKD come from the germline V gene. The J segment lost 5 bases and the V segment lost 4 bases, leaving 12 bases of the junction unmatched. The chain's CDR3 is CAISVVFGRAGTGELFF. The CDR3 bases are TGTGCCATCAGTGTGGTGTTCGGGAGGGCAGGGACCGGGGAGCTGTTTTTT.

This clone was counted a single time. The chain is built from TRBV11-3 and TRBJ2-7; 9 nucleotides align to TRBD2. The trim removed 4 bases at V and 3 bases at J, leaving 16 bases unmatched. The CDR3 extends over 18 amino acids. Germline lookup yields CDR1 SGHNT and CDR2 YENEEA. CDR3 in amino acids: CASSYAPGFGTSIYEQYF. The CDR3 DNA is TGTGCCAGCAGCTACGCCCCGGGCTTCGGGACTAGCATCTACGAGCAGTACTTC.

This chain joins TRBV7-2 and TRBJ2-1; TRBD2 aligns across 9 bases. After removal of 2 bases from V and 5 bases from J, the junction contained 13 bases not matched to a gene. Germline V lookup: CDR1 SGHTA, CDR2 FQGNSA. The CDR3 length is 18 residues. This CDR3 reads CASSLSVRASGDNNEQFF. CDR3 nucleotide sequence: TGTGCCAGCAGCTTATCTGTAAGGGCTAGCGGGGATAACAATGAGCAGTTCTTC.

This clone was found a few times. The J gene is TRBJ2-6, the V gene TRBV28; D possibly matches TRBD1 or TRBD2 (6 bases each). This CDR3 has 14 amino acids. Trimming took 1 base from V and 8 from J, leaving 9 bases between them. The germline gives CDR1 MDHEN, CDR2 SYDVKM. The CDR3 DNA sequence: TGTGCCAGCAGTTTATCGGGGGCGACCAACGTCCTGACTTTC. Its protein is CASSLSGATNVLTF.

This rearrangement joins TRBV5-6 to TRBJ2-3; D remains ambiguous. The CDR3 has 16 amino acids. With 4 bases removed from V and 6 bases from J, the gap between germline ends came to 21 bases. CDR1 is SGHDT and CDR2 is YYEEEE in the germline V gene. The CDR3 is CASSPEIARPLDTQYF. For the CDR3, the DNA is TGTGCCAGCAGCCCGGAGATAGCTAGGCCCCTGGATACGCAGTATTTT.

V usage is TRBV5-1 and J usage is TRBJ2-7; weak D call: TRBD1 (6 bases). Germline CDR1 reads SGHRS; CDR2 reads YFSETQ. The V end was cut by 4 bases, the J end by 6 bases, with 14 bases between. The CDR3 sequence is 13 residues long. The CDR3 reads CASSLGQRVEQYF. Written as DNA, the CDR3 is TGCGCCAGCAGCCTAGGACAGAGGGTCGAGCAGTACTTC.

The V call is TRBV19, the J call TRBJ1-4; perhaps TRBD1 as D (5 bases). There are 14 residues in the CDR3. Germline V gene data show CDR1 as LNHDA and CDR2 as SQIVND (reference sequence). The germline V and J ends were trimmed by 7 bases and 8 bases, with 17 bases remaining between them. The CDR3 sequence is CASNGDLRDEKLFF. Written as DNA, the CDR3 is TGTGCCAGTAACGGGGACTTGAGGGACGAAAAACTGTTTTTT.

The genes are TRBV19 and TRBJ2-3; D is perhaps TRBD2 (5 bases). Germline loops: CDR1 LNHDA, CDR2 SQIVND (reference sequence). CDR3 length: 17 amino acids. Trimming took off 4 bases at V and 3 bases at J, with 20 bases between the two ends. In nucleotides, the CDR3 is TGTGCCAGTAGTACTTTACACGGGCCGGGGAAAACAGATACGCAGTATTTT. Its translation: CASSTLHGPGKTDTQYF.

This sequence joins TRBV5-4 and TRBJ2-5; 10 nucleotides line up with TRBD2. This CDR3 is built from 15 residues. The V gene end was trimmed by 0 bases and the J gene end by 5 bases; junction bases not matched to a gene: 4. Germline CDR1 is SGHNT and CDR2 is YYREEE (reference sequence). As DNA, the CDR3 is TGTGCCAGCAGCTTGGAGCGGGAGGGCGTGGAGACCCAGTACTTC. Protein sequence: CASSLEREGVETQYF.

The chain carries TRBV7-3 and TRBJ2-3, with a tentative D call TRBD2 (6 bases). V lost 5 bases and J lost 5, with 17 bases in between. The CDR3 is made up of 15 amino acids. The germline V gene has CDR1 SGHTA and CDR2 FQGTGA. The CDR3 is CASSLDPGTEDTQYF. In DNA form, the CDR3 reads TGTGCCAGCAGCCTGGACCCGGGGACTGAAGATACGCAGTATTTT.

The V call is TRBV5-6, the J call TRBJ2-1, with TRBD2 matching 14 bases. CDR1 and CDR2 (germline): SGHDT, YYEEEE. This CDR3 is 13 amino acids long. V dropped 1 base and J dropped 16; count of bases not matched to a gene: 4. As DNA, the CDR3 is TGTGCCAGCAGCTTGAGGACTAGCGGGAGGAAATTCTTC. Its translation is CASSLRTSGRKFF.